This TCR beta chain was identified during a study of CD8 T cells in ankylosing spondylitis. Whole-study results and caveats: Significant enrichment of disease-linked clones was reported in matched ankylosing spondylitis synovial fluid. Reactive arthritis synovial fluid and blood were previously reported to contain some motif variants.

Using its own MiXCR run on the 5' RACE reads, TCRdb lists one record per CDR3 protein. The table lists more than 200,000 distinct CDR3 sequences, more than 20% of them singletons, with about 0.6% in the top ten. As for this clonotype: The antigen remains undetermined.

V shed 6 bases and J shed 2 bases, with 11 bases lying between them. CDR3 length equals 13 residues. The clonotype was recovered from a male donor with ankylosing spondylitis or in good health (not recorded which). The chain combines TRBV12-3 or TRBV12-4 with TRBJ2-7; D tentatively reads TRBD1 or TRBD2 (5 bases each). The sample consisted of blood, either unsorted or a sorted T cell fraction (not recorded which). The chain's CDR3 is CASRGVRTYEQYF. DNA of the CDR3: TGTGCCAGCAGGGGGGTCCGTACCTACGAGCAGTACTTC.